These 3 T cell receptor beta chains were sequenced from one sample in a study of T cell repertoires in cytomegalovirus infection. Their target antigens are unknown. TCRdb independently ran MiXCR on the reads; one entry per CDR3 protein. Of roughly 150,000 distinct CDR3 sequences listed, about 31% were seen once; the top ten hold 52%. The source material was CD8+ T cells from cultured PBMCs, sampled from culture after CMV antigen stimulation. The receptor set was obtained from a human donor in good health (CMV status not recorded). Some clones in this sample may be carry-over from other donors' samples.

A single count supports this clonotype. CDR3 sequence reads: CASSPGLFYEQYF. The CDR3 DNA reads as TGTGCCAGTAGTCCTGGATTATTCTACGAGCAGTACTTC. The chain employs TRBV19 and TRBJ2-7; D not resolved. Germline V gene sequence: CDR1 LNHDA, CDR2 SQIVND (reference sequence). The CDR3 has 13 residues. Trimming took 5 bases from V and 3 from J, leaving 11 bases between them.

The chain uses TRBV5-1 and TRBJ2-7; D is undetermined. The V gene lost 2 bases and the J gene lost 2 bases, with 17 bases spanning the gap. CDR1 SGHRS and CDR2 YFSETQ come from the germline V gene. The CDR3 runs 16 residues. CDR3 sequence: CASSLRAADDPYEQYF. CDR3 in DNA: TGCGCCAGCAGCTTAAGGGCGGCGGACGATCCCTACGAGCAGTACTTC.

The J gene is TRBJ2-7, the V gene TRBV5-1; D gene unclear. With 2 bases removed from V and 3 bases from J, the gap between germline ends came to 15 bases. CDR1 SGHRS and CDR2 YFSETQ come from the germline V gene. This CDR3 is 15 amino acids long. CDR3 sequence reads: CASSLEGFLSYEQYF. In nucleotides, the CDR3 is TGCGCCAGCAGCTTAGAAGGGTTTCTCAGCTACGAGCAGTACTTC.